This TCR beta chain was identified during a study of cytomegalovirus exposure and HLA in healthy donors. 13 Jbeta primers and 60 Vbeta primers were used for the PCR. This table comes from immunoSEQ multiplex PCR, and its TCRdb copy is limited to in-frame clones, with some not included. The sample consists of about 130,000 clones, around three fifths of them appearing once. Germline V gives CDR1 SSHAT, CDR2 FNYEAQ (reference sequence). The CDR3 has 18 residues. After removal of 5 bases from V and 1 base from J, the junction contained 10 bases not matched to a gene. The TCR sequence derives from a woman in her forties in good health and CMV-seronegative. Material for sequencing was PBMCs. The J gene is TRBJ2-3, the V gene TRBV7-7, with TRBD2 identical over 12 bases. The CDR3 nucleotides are TGTGCCAGCAGCCTATTGCCGACTAGCGGGGGACGCACAGATACGCAGTATTTT. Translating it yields CASSLLPTSGGRTDTQYF. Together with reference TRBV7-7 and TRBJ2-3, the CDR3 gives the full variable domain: GAGVSQSPRYKVTKRGQDVTLRCDPISSHATLYWYQQALGQGPEFLTYFNYEAQPDKSGLPSDRFSAERPEGSISTLTIQRTEQRDSAMYRCASSLLPTSGGRTDTQYFGPGTRLTVL.